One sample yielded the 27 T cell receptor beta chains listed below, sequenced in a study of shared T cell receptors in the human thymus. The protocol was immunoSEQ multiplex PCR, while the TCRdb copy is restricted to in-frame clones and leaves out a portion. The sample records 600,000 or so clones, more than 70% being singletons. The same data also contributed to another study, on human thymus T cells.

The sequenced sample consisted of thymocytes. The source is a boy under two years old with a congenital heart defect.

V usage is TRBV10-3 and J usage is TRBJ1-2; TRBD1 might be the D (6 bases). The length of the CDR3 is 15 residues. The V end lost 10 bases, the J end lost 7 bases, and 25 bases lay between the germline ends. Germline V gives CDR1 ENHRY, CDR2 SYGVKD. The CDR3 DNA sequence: TGTGCCACCTCGACTCAAAAGGACAGCCTCGGTGGCTACACCTTC. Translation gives CATSTQKDSLGGYTF.

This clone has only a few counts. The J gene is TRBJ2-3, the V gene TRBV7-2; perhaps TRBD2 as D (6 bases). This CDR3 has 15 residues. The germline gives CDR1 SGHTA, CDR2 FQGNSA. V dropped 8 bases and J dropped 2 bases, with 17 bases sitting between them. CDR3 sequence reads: CASASLGGSTDTQYF. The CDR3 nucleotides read TGTGCCAGCGCGTCACTGGGGGGTTCCACAGATACGCAGTATTTT.

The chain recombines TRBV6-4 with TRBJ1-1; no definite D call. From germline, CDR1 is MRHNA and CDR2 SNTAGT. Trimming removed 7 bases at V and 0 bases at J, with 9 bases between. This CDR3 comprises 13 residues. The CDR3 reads CASKAGLNTEAFF. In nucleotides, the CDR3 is TGTGCCAGCAAGGCAGGCTTGAACACTGAAGCTTTCTTT.

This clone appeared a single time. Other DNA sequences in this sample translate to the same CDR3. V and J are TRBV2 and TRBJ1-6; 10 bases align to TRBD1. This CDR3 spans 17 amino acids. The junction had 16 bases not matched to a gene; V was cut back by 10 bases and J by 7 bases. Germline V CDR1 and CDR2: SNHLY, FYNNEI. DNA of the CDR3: TGTGCCACCGGGTGGGGACAGGGGCAAACATTAAATTCACCCCTCCACTTT. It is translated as CATGWGQGQTLNSPLHF.

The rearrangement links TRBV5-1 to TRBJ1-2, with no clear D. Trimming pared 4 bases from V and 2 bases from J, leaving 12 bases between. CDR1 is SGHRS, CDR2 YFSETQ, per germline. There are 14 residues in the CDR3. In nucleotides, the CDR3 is TGCGCCAGCAGCGTAGCGGACGAAAACTATGGCTACACCTTC. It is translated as CASSVADENYGYTF.

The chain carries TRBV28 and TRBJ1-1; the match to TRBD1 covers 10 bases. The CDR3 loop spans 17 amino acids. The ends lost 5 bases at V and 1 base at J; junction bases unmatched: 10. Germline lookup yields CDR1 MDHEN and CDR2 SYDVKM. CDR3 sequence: CASSTRQGATTNTEAFF. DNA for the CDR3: TGTGCCAGCAGTACTAGACAGGGGGCGACTACGAACACTGAAGCTTTCTTT.

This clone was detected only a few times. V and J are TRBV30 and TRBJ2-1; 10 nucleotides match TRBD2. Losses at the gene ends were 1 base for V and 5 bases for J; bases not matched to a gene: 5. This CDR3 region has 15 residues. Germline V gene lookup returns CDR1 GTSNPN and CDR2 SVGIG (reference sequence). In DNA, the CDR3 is TGTGCCTGGAGTGCAAGCGGGGGGGTTGACAATGAGCAGTTCTTC. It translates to CAWSASGGVDNEQFF.

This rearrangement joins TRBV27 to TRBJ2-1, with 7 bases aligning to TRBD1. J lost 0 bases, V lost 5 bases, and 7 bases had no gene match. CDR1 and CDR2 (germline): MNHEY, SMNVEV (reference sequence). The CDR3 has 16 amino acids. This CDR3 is CASSAQQGSSYNEQFF. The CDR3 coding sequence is TGTGCCAGCAGTGCCCAACAGGGGAGCTCCTACAATGAGCAGTTCTTC.

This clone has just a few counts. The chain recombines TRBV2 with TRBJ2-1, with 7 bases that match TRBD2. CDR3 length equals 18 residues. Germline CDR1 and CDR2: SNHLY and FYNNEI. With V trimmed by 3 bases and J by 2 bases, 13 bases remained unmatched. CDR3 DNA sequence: TGTGCCAGCAGTGAGTGGACTAGGATTCGGTCAACCTACAATGAGCAGTTCTTC. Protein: CASSEWTRIRSTYNEQFF.

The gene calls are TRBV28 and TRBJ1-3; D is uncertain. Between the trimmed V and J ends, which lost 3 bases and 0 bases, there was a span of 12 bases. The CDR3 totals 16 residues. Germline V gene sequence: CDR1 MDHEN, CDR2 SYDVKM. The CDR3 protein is CASSFRTGNSGNTIYF. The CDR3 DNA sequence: TGTGCCAGCAGTTTTAGGACGGGAAACTCTGGAAACACCATATATTTT. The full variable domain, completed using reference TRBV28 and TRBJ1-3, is DVKVTQSSRYLVKRTGEKVFLECVQDMDHENMFWYRQDPGLGLRLIYFSYDVKMKEKGDIPEGYSVSREKKERFSLILESASTNQTSMYLCASSFRTGNSGNTIYFGEGSWLTVV.

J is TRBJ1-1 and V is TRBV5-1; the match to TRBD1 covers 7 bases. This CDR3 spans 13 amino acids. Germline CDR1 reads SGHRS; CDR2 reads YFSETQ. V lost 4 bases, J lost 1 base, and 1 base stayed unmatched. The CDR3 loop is CASSRDRNTEAFF. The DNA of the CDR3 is TGCGCCAGCAGCAGGGACAGGAACACTGAAGCTTTCTTT.

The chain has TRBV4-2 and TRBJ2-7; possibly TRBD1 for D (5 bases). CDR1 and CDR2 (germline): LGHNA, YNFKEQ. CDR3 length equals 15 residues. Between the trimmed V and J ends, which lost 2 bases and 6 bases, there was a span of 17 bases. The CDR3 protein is CASSQKQTEDCEQYF. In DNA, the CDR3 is TGTGCCAGCAGCCAAAAACAGACAGAAGATTGCGAGCAGTACTTC.

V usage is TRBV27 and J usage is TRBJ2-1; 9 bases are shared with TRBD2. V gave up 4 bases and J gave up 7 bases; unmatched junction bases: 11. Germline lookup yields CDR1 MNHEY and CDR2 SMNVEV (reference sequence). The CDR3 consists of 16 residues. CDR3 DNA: TGTGCCAGCAGTTCCCCCACTAGCGGGCCAAATAATGAGCAGTTCTTC. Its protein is CASSSPTSGPNNEQFF.

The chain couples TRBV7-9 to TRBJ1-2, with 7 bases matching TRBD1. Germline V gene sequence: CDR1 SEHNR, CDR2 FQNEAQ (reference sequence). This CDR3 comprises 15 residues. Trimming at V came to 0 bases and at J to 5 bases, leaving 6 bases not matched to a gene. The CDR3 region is CASSLATGDPYGYTF. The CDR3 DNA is TGTGCCAGCAGCTTAGCCACAGGGGACCCTTATGGCTACACCTTC.

CDR3 nucleotides: TGCGCCAGCACGAAGCCGGGACAGCCATATAATGGGCAGTACTTC. Translated: CASTKPGQPYNGQYF. V is TRBV10-2 and J is TRBJ2-7; TRBD1 agrees at 7 bases. Germline V gives CDR1 WSHSY, CDR2 SAAADI. This CDR3 is built from 15 residues. V lost 7 bases to trimming and J lost 9 bases; unmatched junction nucleotides: 18.

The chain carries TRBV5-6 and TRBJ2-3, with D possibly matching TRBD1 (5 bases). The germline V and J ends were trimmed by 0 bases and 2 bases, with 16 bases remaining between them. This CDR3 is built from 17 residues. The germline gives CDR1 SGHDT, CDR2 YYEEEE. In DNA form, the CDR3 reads TGTGCCAGCAGCTTGGCCAAGGGGCCCAAATACACAGATACGCAGTATTTT. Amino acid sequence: CASSLAKGPKYTDTQYF.

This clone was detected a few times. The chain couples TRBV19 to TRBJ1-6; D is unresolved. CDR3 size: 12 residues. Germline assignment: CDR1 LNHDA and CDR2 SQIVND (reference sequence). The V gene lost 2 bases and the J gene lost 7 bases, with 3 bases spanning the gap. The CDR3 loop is CASSIQNSPLHF. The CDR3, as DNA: TGTGCCAGTAGTATACAGAATTCACCCCTCCACTTT.

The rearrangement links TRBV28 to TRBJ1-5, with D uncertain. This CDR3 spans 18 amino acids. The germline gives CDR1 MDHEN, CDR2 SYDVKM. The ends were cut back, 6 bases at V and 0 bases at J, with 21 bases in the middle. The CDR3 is CASRTRTRMGYSNQPQHF. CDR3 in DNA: TGTGCCAGCAGAACCCGGACTCGAATGGGGTATAGCAATCAGCCCCAGCATTTT.

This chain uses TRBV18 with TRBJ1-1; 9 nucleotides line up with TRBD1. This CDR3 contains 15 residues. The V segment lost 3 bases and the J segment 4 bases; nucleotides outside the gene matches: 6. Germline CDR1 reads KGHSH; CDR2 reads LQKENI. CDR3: CASSPNSTGGTEAFF. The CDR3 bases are TGTGCCAGCTCACCGAACTCGACAGGGGGCACTGAAGCTTTCTTT.

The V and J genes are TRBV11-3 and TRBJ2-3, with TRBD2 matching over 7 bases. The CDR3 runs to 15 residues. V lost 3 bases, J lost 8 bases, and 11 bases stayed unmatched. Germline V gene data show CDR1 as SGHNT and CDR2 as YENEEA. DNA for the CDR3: TGTGCCAGCAGCTTCGGGGGAGGGAGTCATTCTACGCAGTATTTT. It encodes CASSFGGGSHSTQYF. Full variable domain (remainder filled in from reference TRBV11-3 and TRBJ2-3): EAGVVQSPRYKIIEKKQPVAFWCNPISGHNTLYWYLQNLGQGPELLIRYENEEAVDDSQLPKDRFSAERLKGVDSTLKIQPAELGDSAVYLCASSFGGGSHSTQYFGPGTRLTVL.

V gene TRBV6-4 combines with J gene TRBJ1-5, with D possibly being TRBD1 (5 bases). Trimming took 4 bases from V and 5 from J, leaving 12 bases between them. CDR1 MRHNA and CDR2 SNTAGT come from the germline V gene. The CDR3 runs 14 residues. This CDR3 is CASSAQGGDQPQHF. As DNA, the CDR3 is TGTGCCAGCAGTGCGCAGGGAGGGGATCAGCCCCAGCATTTT.

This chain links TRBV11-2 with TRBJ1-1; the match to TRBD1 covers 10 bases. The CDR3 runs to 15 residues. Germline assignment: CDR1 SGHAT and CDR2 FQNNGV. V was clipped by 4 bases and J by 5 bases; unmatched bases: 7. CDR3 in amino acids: CASSSLGQGNTEAFF. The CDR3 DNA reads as TGTGCCAGCAGCTCACTGGGACAGGGGAATACTGAAGCTTTCTTT.

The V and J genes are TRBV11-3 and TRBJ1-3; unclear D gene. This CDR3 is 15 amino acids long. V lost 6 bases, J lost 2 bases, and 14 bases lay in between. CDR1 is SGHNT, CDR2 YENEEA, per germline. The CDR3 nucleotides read TGTGCCAGCAGGGAGACGCTATTGCCTGGAAACACCATATATTTT. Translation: CASRETLLPGNTIYF.

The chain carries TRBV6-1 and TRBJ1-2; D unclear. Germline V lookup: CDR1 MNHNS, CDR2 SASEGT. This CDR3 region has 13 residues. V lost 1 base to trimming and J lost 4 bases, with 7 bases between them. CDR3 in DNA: TGTGCCAGCAGTGAAGTGGGCTTCTATGGCTACACCTTC. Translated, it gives CASSEVGFYGYTF.

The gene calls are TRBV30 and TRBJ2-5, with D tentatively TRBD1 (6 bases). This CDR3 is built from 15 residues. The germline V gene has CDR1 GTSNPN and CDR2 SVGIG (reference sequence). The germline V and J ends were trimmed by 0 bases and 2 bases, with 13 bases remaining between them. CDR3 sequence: CAWSVPGVKQETQYF. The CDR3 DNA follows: TGTGCCTGGAGTGTACCAGGGGTGAAGCAAGAGACCCAGTACTTC.

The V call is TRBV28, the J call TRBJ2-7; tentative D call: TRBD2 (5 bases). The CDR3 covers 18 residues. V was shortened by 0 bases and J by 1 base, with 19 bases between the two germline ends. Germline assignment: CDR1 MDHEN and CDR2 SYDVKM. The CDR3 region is CASSLCSCGEQSSYEQYF. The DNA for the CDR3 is TGTGCCAGCAGTTTATGTAGCTGTGGGGAGCAAAGTTCCTACGAGCAGTACTTC. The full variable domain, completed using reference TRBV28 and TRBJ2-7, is DVKVTQSSRYLVKRTGEKVFLECVQDMDHENMFWYRQDPGLGLRLIYFSYDVKMKEKGDIPEGYSVSREKKERFSLILESASTNQTSMYLCASSLCSCGEQSSYEQYFGPGTRLTVT.

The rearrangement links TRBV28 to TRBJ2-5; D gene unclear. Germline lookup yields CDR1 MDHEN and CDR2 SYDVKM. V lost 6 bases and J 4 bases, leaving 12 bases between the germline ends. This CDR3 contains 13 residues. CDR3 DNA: TGTGCCAGCAGCCCTCCTAGGAGAGAGACCCAGTACTTC. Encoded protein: CASSPPRRETQYF. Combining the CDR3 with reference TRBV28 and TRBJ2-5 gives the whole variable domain DVKVTQSSRYLVKRTGEKVFLECVQDMDHENMFWYRQDPGLGLRLIYFSYDVKMKEKGDIPEGYSVSREKKERFSLILESASTNQTSMYLCASSPPRRETQYFGPGTRLLVL.